This T cell receptor beta chain came from a study of T cell changes during pregnancy in multiple sclerosis. TCRdb keeps only in-frame clones here, not all; method: immunoSEQ multiplex PCR. Of over 85,000 clones in the sample, around 91% were seen once. V lost 4 bases and J lost 8, with 17 bases in between. Germline V gene lookup returns CDR1 MNHNS and CDR2 SASEGT. The CDR3 loop spans 14 amino acids. This material consisted of peripheral blood, taken after pregnancy. The TCR sequence derives from a female donor in good health, enrolled as a control in a pregnancy study. This chain connects TRBV6-1 to TRBJ1-2; no definite D call. This CDR3 reads CASSGSGRGRGYTF. CDR3 DNA sequence: TGTGCCAGCAGTGGTAGTGGGAGAGGAAGAGGCTACACCTTC.